The 27 T cell receptor beta chains listed next were all sequenced from one sample in a study of shared clonotypes between healthy human individuals. The method was immunoSEQ multiplex PCR; TCRdb's version includes in-frame clones alone and lacks a portion of them. Of around 1.1 million clones listed, around three quarters were seen once; the top ten hold 0.55% to 0.7%. Sequencing was carried out using memory CD4+ T cells from PBMCs. Noted subset: CD45RA-negative fraction. These receptors all come from a man aged 18 to 30 in good health. Some clones in this sample may be carry-over from other donors' samples.

This chain uses TRBV23-1 with TRBJ1-2, with D unclear. TRBV23-1 is noted as an ORF with a role that remains uncertain. V dropped 0 bases and J dropped 1 base, with 12 bases sitting between them. This CDR3 spans 16 amino acids. The CDR3 DNA sequence: TGCGCCAGCAGTCAATCGTCCAGATTTATTAACTATGGCTACACCTTC. Amino acids: CASSQSSRFINYGYTF.

In the case of this clone: This specimen includes other DNA sequences encoding the same CDR3. The chain links TRBV20-1 to TRBJ2-5; no reliable D call. Per germline, CDR1 DFQATT and CDR2 SNEGSKA (reference sequence). V lost 6 bases to trimming and J lost 1 base, with 6 bases between them. The CDR3 totals 11 residues. The CDR3 here is CSARAQETQYF. In DNA, the CDR3 is TGCAGTGCCCGGGCCCAAGAGACCCAGTACTTC.

V gene TRBV28 combines with J gene TRBJ2-1; D tentatively reads TRBD1 or TRBD2 (5 bases each). Germline V CDR1 and CDR2: MDHEN, SYDVKM. Trimming shortened V by 3 bases and J by 1 base, and 25 bases separated the two germline ends. The CDR3 runs to 20 residues. CDR3 amino acids: CASSFIFGGKRKTSYNEQFF. CDR3 in DNA: TGTGCCAGCAGTTTCATATTTGGGGGAAAGCGGAAAACGTCCTACAATGAGCAGTTCTTC.

The chain links TRBV9 to TRBJ2-2; unclear D gene. V lost 0 bases, J lost 7 bases, and 10 bases lay in between. This CDR3 region has 14 residues. Per germline, CDR1 SGDLS and CDR2 YYNGEE. The CDR3 region is CASSVGNYGGELFF. DNA for the CDR3: TGTGCCAGCAGCGTAGGTAATTACGGCGGGGAGCTGTTTTTT. The entire variable domain, with the rest obtained from reference TRBV9 and TRBJ2-2, is as follows: DSGVTQTPKHLITATGQRVTLRCSPRSGDLSVYWYQQSLDQGLQFLIQYYNGEERAKGNILERFSAQQFPDLHSELNLSSLELGDSALYFCASSVGNYGGELFFGEGSRLTVL.

The chain employs TRBV9 and TRBJ2-1; 10 nucleotides align to TRBD1. The V gene end was trimmed by 4 bases and the J gene end by 3 bases; junction bases not matched to a gene: 4. From germline, CDR1 is SGDLS and CDR2 YYNGEE. The CDR3 is made up of 15 amino acids. The CDR3 protein is CASSTWTGGYNEQFF. The CDR3 nucleotides are TGTGCCAGCAGCACCTGGACAGGGGGCTACAATGAGCAGTTCTTC. The full variable domain, completed using reference TRBV9 and TRBJ2-1, is DSGVTQTPKHLITATGQRVTLRCSPRSGDLSVYWYQQSLDQGLQFLIQYYNGEERAKGNILERFSAQQFPDLHSELNLSSLELGDSALYFCASSTWTGGYNEQFFGPGTRLTVL.

This clone was counted between two and nine times. The genes are TRBV18 and TRBJ2-3, with 10 bases lining up with TRBD2. With V trimmed by 3 bases and J by 2 bases, 5 bases remained unmatched. There are 16 residues in the CDR3. CDR1 and CDR2 from the germline V gene are KGHSH and LQKENI. DNA of the CDR3: TGTGCCAGCTCACCCACTAGCGGGATGGTCACAGATACGCAGTATTTT. The encoded protein is CASSPTSGMVTDTQYF. Using reference TRBV18 and TRBJ2-3 for the parts outside the CDR3, the full variable domain is NAGVMQNPRHLVRRRGQEARLRCSPMKGHSHVYWYRQLPEEGLKFMVYLQKENIIDESGMPKERFSAEFPKEGPSILRIQQVVRGDSAAYFCASSPTSGMVTDTQYFGPGTRLTVL.

The chain uses TRBV19 and TRBJ2-7, with 8 bases lining up with TRBD1. Germline loops: CDR1 LNHDA, CDR2 SQIVND (reference sequence). V lost 5 bases, J lost 2 bases, and 5 bases stayed unmatched. The CDR3 consists of 14 residues. In DNA, the CDR3 is TGTGCCAGTAGTGAAGACAGGGGCCCCTACGAGCAGTACTTC. Translated: CASSEDRGPYEQYF.

The chain recombines TRBV11-2 with TRBJ1-5; D possibly corresponds to TRBD1 (6 bases). The CDR3 has 15 amino acids. CDR1 SGHAT and CDR2 FQNNGV come from the germline V gene. The ends were cut back, 5 bases at V and 5 bases at J, with 16 bases in the middle. In DNA, the CDR3 is TGTGCCAGCAGCCTCTACCCTTCAGGGGATCAGCCCCAGCATTTT. It encodes CASSLYPSGDQPQHF.

The chain joins TRBV15 to TRBJ2-5; 10 bases align to TRBD2. V was pared by 1 base and J by 5 bases, with 13 bases of the junction left unmatched. The CDR3 loop spans 18 amino acids. CDR1 is LNHNV and CDR2 is YYDKDF in the germline V gene (reference sequence). The CDR3 DNA reads as TGTGCCACCAGCAGAGGGGCTAGCGGGAGTTTCTCTACGGAGACCCAGTACTTC. This encodes CATSRGASGSFSTETQYF.

The chain employs TRBV19 and TRBJ1-2, with D hard to call. The CDR3 runs 12 residues. CDR1 and CDR2 from the germline V gene are LNHDA and SQIVND (reference sequence). Trimming pared 7 bases from V and 5 bases from J, leaving 11 bases between. The CDR3 nucleotides are TGTGCCAGTACTCAGCGCGGTTATGGCTACACCTTC. Translating gives CASTQRGYGYTF.

The chain combines TRBV29-1 with TRBJ2-5; TRBD2 agrees at 9 bases. Per germline, CDR1 SQVTM and CDR2 ANQGSEA. Trimming took 7 bases from V and 1 from J; bases not matched to a gene: 13. The CDR3 runs to 16 residues. For the CDR3, the DNA is TGCAGCGCGTACAACGTAGCGGGAGAACGCCAAGAGACCCAGTACTTC. This encodes CSAYNVAGERQETQYF.

On this clone itself: Other DNA variants within this sample encode the same CDR3. V usage is TRBV28 and J usage is TRBJ1-2; D is undetermined. The CDR3 is 12 amino acids. The V gene lost 3 bases and the J gene lost 8 bases, with 10 bases spanning the gap. CDR1 and CDR2 (germline): MDHEN, SYDVKM. Written as DNA, the CDR3 is TGTGCCAGCAGTTTGCGGGTTGGGGGCTACACCTTC. Its protein is CASSLRVGGYTF.

The chain carries TRBV9 and TRBJ2-2, with TRBD2 matching 9 bases. Germline lookup yields CDR1 SGDLS and CDR2 YYNGEE. The CDR3 totals 15 residues. J lost 8 bases, V lost 3 bases, and 8 bases had no gene match. The CDR3 DNA reads TGTGCCAGCAGCGCGGCTAGCGGGATCGGTGGGGAGCTGTTTTTT. Translation: CASSAASGIGGELFF.

The chain couples TRBV7-9 to TRBJ2-7; a weak D match, TRBD1 (6 bases). The CDR3 runs to 14 residues. Germline V gene sequence: CDR1 SEHNR, CDR2 FQNEAQ (reference sequence). V lost 4 bases to trimming and J lost 1 base, with 11 bases between them. CDR3 loop: CASSSLGQSYEQYF. Written as DNA, the CDR3 is TGTGCCAGCAGCTCCCTAGGACAGTCCTACGAGCAGTACTTC. The full variable domain, its missing parts supplied by reference TRBV7-9 and TRBJ2-7, is DTGVSQNPRHKITKRGQNVTFRCDPISEHNRLYWYRQTLGQGPEFLTYFQNEAQLEKSRLLSDRFSAERPKGSFSTLEIQRTEQGDSAMYLCASSSLGQSYEQYFGPGTRLTVT.

This sequence joins TRBV13 and TRBJ1-5; 10 bases line up with TRBD1. The CDR3 is made up of 16 amino acids. The V and J ends lost 4 bases and 2 bases, in that order; junction bases with no gene match: 5. Germline CDR1 reads PRHDT; CDR2 reads FYEKMQ (reference sequence). The CDR3 bases are TGTGCCAGCAGCTATAGGGGGACAGGGGGCAATCAGCCCCAGCATTTT. Amino acid sequence: CASSYRGTGGNQPQHF.

The chain recombines TRBV5-4 with TRBJ1-3; unclear D gene. This CDR3 is built from 15 residues. Trimming stripped 3 bases from V and 0 bases from J, with 10 bases between. Germline CDR1 is SGHNT and CDR2 is YYREEE (reference sequence). CDR3 bases: TGTGCCAGCAGCTCCCCGACGGACTCTGGAAACACCATATATTTT. Amino acid sequence: CASSSPTDSGNTIYF.

Regarding this clone: At the DNA level, this CDR3 is encoded by other sequences in the same sample as well. The chain has TRBV7-2 and TRBJ2-3; 10 positions agree with TRBD2. V shed 5 bases and J 6 bases; nucleotides not matched to a gene: 5. Germline CDR1 reads SGHTA; CDR2 reads FQGNSA. The CDR3 has 14 residues. The CDR3 region is CASSPTSGTDTQYF. CDR3 sequence (DNA): TGTGCCAGCAGCCCCACTAGCGGGACTGATACGCAGTATTTT.

This chain joins TRBV6-1 and TRBJ2-7, with D uncertain. There are 13 residues in the CDR3. Per the germline V gene, CDR1 is MNHNS and CDR2 is SASEGT. Between the trimmed V and J ends, which lost 8 bases and 3 bases, there was a span of 14 bases. The CDR3: CASSAKQSYEQYF. As DNA, the CDR3 is TGTGCCAGCTCCGCCAAGCAGAGCTACGAGCAGTACTTC.

This clone was found a few times. The chain recombines TRBV7-3 with TRBJ1-1, with D maybe TRBD1 (5 bases). V was cut by 3 bases and J by 3 bases, with 29 bases left in between. This CDR3 contains 20 residues. Germline CDR1 SGHTA, CDR2 FQGTGA. CDR3 in DNA: TGTGCCAGCAGCTTCCTCCCGGCCCCGACCATCATAGACAGTTACACTGAAGCTTTCTTT. It is translated as CASSFLPAPTIIDSYTEAFF. The whole variable domain, filled in from reference TRBV7-3 and TRBJ1-1, reads GAGVSQTPSNKVTEKGKYVELRCDPISGHTALYWYRQSLGQGPEFLIYFQGTGAADDSGLPNDRFFAVRPEGSVSTLKIQRTERGDSAVYLCASSFLPAPTIIDSYTEAFFGQGTRLTVV.

The CDR3 sequence is CASSPLGQGGETQYF. The CDR3 region has the DNA TGTGCCAGCTCACCACTCGGGCAGGGAGGAGAGACCCAGTACTTC. The chain employs TRBV18 and TRBJ2-5, with a possible D match to TRBD2 (6 bases). CDR3 length: 15 residues. CDR1 is KGHSH, CDR2 LQKENI, per germline. The V end lost 1 base, the J end lost 4 bases, and 13 bases lay between the germline ends.

The V call is TRBV9, the J call TRBJ2-1, with 7 bases identical to TRBD2. The CDR3 length is 15 residues. Germline V gene lookup returns CDR1 SGDLS and CDR2 YYNGEE. J gave up 3 bases and V 4 bases, and 7 bases lay outside the gene matches. The CDR3 loop is CASSTGAGSYNEQFF. DNA of the CDR3: TGTGCCAGCAGCACAGGAGCGGGAAGCTACAATGAGCAGTTCTTC.

The V and J genes are TRBV10-1 and TRBJ2-1, with 7 bases aligning to TRBD1. Germline V gives CDR1 WNHNN, CDR2 SYGVQD (reference sequence). V dropped 3 bases and J dropped 4; count of bases not matched to a gene: 3. The CDR3 totals 14 residues. CDR3 loop: CASSEQGPYNEQFF. CDR3 in DNA: TGCGCCAGCAGTGAACAGGGGCCGTACAATGAGCAGTTCTTC.

The chain carries TRBV5-1 and TRBJ2-7; D may be TRBD1 or TRBD2 (6 bases each). Trimming pared 0 bases from V and 2 bases from J, leaving 12 bases between. The CDR3 runs 15 residues. The germline CDR1 and CDR2 sequences are SGHRS and YFSETQ. The CDR3 DNA is TGCGCCAGCAGCTTGGAGGGGGGATCAGCCTACGAGCAGTACTTC. Translating it yields CASSLEGGSAYEQYF.

The chain couples TRBV5-1 to TRBJ2-2, with D unresolved. The germline gives CDR1 SGHRS, CDR2 YFSETQ. The CDR3 length is 15 residues. V gave up 2 bases and J gave up 4 bases, with 12 bases separating them. Written as DNA, the CDR3 is TGCGCCAGCAGCTTAAACGCAGGTGGCACCGGGGAGCTGTTTTTT. Translated: CASSLNAGGTGELFF. Full variable domain (missing parts from reference TRBV5-1 and TRBJ2-2): KAGVTQTPRYLIKTRGQQVTLSCSPISGHRSVSWYQQTPGQGLQFLFEYFSETQRNKGNFPGRFSGRQFSNSRSEMNVSTLELGDSALYLCASSLNAGGTGELFFGEGSRLTVL.

This clone was seen only once. The rearrangement joins TRBV6-6 to TRBJ2-7; D is undetermined. The CDR3 is made up of 13 amino acids. V gave up 2 bases and J gave up 2 bases, with 7 bases separating them. Germline CDR1 reads MNHNY; CDR2 reads SVGAGI (reference sequence). This CDR3 is CASSYGVPYEQYF. As DNA, the CDR3 is TGTGCCAGCAGTTACGGGGTCCCCTACGAGCAGTACTTC.

The chain joins TRBV5-1 to TRBJ1-1, with TRBD1 as a possible D gene (5 bases). The CDR3 has 15 residues. Trimming pared 4 bases from V and 4 bases from J, leaving 17 bases between. Germline-derived CDR1 and CDR2 are SGHRS and YFSETQ. The CDR3 sequence: CASSASWTRGTEAFF. Written as DNA, the CDR3 is TGCGCCAGCAGCGCGTCGTGGACAAGGGGCACTGAAGCTTTCTTT.

The rearrangement links TRBV5-1 to TRBJ2-1; 15 bases are a match to TRBD2. CDR1 and CDR2 from the germline V gene are SGHRS and YFSETQ. The CDR3 length is 17 residues. V was clipped by 4 bases and J by 4 bases; unmatched bases: 6. CDR3 loop: CASSTGTSGRTYNEQFF. Written as DNA, the CDR3 is TGCGCCAGCAGCACGGGGACTAGCGGGAGGACTTACAATGAGCAGTTCTTC.